This TCR beta chain was sequenced for a study of blood T cell repertoires in COVID-19. The overall study: The United States, Italy and Spain supplied acute and convalescent COVID-19 samples.

In germline, CDR1 is MGHDK, CDR2 SYGVNS. The CDR3 is 11 residues long. Trimming left V 4 bases short and J 4 bases short, with 3 bases between. Authors' processing steps: Quantification of nucleated cells was approximated via reference gene primer amplification. Produced via immunoSEQ multiplex PCR; TCRdb's table is partial and in-frame only. V, J and clone size reflect that table, while D and trimming were determined from the DNA. The sample records under 150,000 clones, roughly 80% being singletons. The sample consisted of peripheral blood. This TCR was recovered from a man aged 45 to 65 with acute or convalescent COVID-19. V and J are TRBV25-1 and TRBJ2-3, with D unclear. The CDR3 bases are TGTGCCAGCAGTGTCGCAGATACGCAGTATTTT. Encoded protein: CASSVADTQYF.